This T cell receptor (beta chain) was identified during a study of human T cells and chemical hapten exposure. Turning to the study itself: 2% DPC applied to a roughly 2 cm by roughly 2 cm arm area sensitized donors.

TCRdb re-analysed the RACE reads in MiXCR, keeping a single row per CDR3 protein. The sample has a few hundred thousand distinct CDR3 sequences; approximately 7.5% are singletons. Study outcomes and limitations: Large CDR3 similarity clusters arose significantly more often from expanded TCRs than from controls.

This clonotype showed up just a few times. The target antigen is unknown. Trimming took off 1 base at V and 4 bases at J, with 14 bases between the two ends. Looked up from germline, CDR1 is LGHNA and CDR2 is YNFKEQ. The CDR3 length is 16 residues. Time point denoted: pre-sensitization, week 0. Treatment defined: therapeutic diphenylcyclopropenone sensitization with weekly scalp DPC. The rearrangement joins TRBV4-2 to TRBJ1-3, with D uncertain. The receptor comes from a man between 18 and 35 years old with alopecia areata. Some clones in this sample may be carry-over from other donors' samples. The specimen comprised whole blood, sampled in connection with sensitization to the hapten diphenylcyclopropenone (DPC). CDR3 in amino acids: CASSQVLGRGGNTIYF. The CDR3 coding sequence is TGTGCCAGCAGCCAAGTTTTAGGAAGAGGGGGAAACACCATATATTTT.